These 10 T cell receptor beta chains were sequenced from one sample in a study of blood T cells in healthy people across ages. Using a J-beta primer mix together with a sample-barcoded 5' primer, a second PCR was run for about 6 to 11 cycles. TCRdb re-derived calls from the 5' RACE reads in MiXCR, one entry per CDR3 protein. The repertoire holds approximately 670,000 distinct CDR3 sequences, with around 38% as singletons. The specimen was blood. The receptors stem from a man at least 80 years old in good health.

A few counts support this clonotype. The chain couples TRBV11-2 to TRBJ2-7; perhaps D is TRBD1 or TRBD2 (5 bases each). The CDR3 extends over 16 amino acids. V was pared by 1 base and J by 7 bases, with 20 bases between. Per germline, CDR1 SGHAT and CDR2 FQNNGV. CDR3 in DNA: TGTGCCAGCAGCTTAGCCTCTGGGGGAGTTGTAAATGAGCAGTACTTC. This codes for CASSLASGGVVNEQYF.

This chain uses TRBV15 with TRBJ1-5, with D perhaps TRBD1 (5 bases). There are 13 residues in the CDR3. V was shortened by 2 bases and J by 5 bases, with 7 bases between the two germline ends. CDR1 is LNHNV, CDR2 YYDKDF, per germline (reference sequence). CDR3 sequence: CATSRQGDQPQHF. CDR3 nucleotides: TGTGCCACCAGCAGACAGGGCGATCAGCCCCAGCATTTT. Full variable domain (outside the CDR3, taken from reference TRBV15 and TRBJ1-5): DAMVIQNPRYQVTQFGKPVTLSCSQTLNHNVMYWYQQKSSQAPKLLFHYYDKDFNNEADTPDNFQSRRPNTSFCFLDIRSPGLGDTAMYLCATSRQGDQPQHFGDGTRLSIL.

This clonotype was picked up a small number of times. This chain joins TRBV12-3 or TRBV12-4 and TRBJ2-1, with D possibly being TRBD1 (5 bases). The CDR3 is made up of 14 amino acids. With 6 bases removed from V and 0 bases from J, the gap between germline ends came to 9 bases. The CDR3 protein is CASRQESSYNEQFF. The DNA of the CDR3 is TGTGCCAGCAGACAGGAAAGCTCCTACAATGAGCAGTTCTTC.

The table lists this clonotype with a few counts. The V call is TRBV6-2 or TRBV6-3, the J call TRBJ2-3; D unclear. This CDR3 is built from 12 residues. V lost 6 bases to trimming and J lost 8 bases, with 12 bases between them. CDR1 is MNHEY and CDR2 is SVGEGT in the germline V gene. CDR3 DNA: TGTGCCAGCAGCCCCTCGGCGGTTACGCAGTATTTT. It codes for CASSPSAVTQYF.

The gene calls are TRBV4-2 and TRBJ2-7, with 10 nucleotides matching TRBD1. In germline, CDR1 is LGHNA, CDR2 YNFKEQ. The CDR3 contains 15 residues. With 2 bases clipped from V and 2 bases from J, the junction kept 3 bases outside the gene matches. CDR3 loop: CASSQLGQGTYEQYF. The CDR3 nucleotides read TGTGCCAGCAGCCAATTGGGACAGGGGACCTACGAGCAGTACTTC.

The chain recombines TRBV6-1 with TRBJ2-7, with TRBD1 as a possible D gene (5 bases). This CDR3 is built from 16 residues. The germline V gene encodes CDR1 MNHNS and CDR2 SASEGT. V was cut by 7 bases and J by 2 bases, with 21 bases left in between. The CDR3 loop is CASNPRGGQGAYEQYF. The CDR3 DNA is TGTGCCAGCAACCCCCGAGGTGGGCAGGGTGCCTACGAGCAGTACTTC.

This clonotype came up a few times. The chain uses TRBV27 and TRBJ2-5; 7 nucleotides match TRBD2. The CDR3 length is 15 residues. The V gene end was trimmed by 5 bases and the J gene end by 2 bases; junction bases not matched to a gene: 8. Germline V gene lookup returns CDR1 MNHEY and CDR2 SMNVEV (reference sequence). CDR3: CASSPSGVIQETQYF. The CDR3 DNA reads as TGTGCCAGCAGTCCGAGCGGGGTCATTCAAGAGACCCAGTACTTC.

CDR3 DNA sequence: TGTGCCAGCAGCCCCTTCGAGGGTGGAAAAGGCTACACCTTC. Amino acid sequence: CASSPFEGGKGYTF. This sequence joins TRBV12-3 or TRBV12-4 and TRBJ1-2; no definite D call. CDR3 length: 14 residues. Trimming left V 6 bases short and J 8 bases short, with 19 bases between.

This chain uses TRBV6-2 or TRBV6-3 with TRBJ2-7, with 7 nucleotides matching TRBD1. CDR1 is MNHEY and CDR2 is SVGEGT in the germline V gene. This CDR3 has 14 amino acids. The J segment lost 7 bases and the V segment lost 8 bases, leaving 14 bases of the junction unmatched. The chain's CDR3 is CASGKSQQGREQYF. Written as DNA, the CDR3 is TGTGCCAGCGGGAAAAGTCAACAGGGGCGGGAGCAGTACTTC.

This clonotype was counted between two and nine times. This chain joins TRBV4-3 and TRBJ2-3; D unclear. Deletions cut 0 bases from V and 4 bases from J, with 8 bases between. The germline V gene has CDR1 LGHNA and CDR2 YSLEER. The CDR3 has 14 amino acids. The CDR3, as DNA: TGCGCCAGCAGCCAAGATTCCCCACCAGATACGCAGTATTTT. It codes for CASSQDSPPDTQYF.